This note documents a single T cell receptor (beta chain) sequence. In the original processing: It was from reference gene primer amplification that nucleated cell counts were estimated. Assay used: immunoSEQ multiplex PCR; TCRdb lists only in-frame clones, some missing. V and J calls and clone size are given by that table; D and trimming were obtained from the DNA. Among roughly 130,000 clones listed, about 92% were seen once. Germline-derived CDR1 and CDR2 are SEHNR and FQNEAQ (reference sequence). V dropped 5 bases and J dropped 3; count of bases not matched to a gene: 4. The CDR3 has 14 amino acids. Followed longitudinally, the Seattle patients had been enrolled during active infection. This sample stems from a study of blood T cell repertoires in COVID-19. Study in general: Spain, Italy and the United States supplied samples that represented acute and convalescent COVID-19. From T cells, B-cell-depleted T cells, or PBMCs came the material, which was cDNA or gDNA.

The sequencing input was peripheral blood. This TCR came from a man between 60 and 75 years old with COVID-19, enrolled during active disease. This rearrangement joins TRBV7-9 to TRBJ2-7; TRBD1 aligns across 10 bases. CDR3 in DNA: TGTGCCAGCAGCCCGGGACAGGGGAACTACGAGCAGTACTTC. Translation: CASSPGQGNYEQYF. Full variable domain (outside the CDR3, taken from reference TRBV7-9 and TRBJ2-7): DTGVSQNPRHKITKRGQNVTFRCDPISEHNRLYWYRQTLGQGPEFLTYFQNEAQLEKSRLLSDRFSAERPKGSFSTLEIQRTEQGDSAMYLCASSPGQGNYEQYFGPGTRLTVT.